This paragraph reports one T cell receptor (beta chain). This clone showed up just once. What this receptor recognizes is not known. It has no much larger one-base neighbor in the sample; base qualities were not kept. Patients with a history of autoimmune disease or receiving systemic immunosuppression were excluded from the trial. Peripheral blood for TCR sequencing was collected from all dose cohorts at baseline, on cycle 4 day 1, and on cycle 7 day 1. Samples came from an open-label, multicenter, first-in-human phase I dose-escalation trial of ivuxolimab. Adults with locally advanced or metastatic melanoma, renal cell carcinoma, hepatocellular carcinoma or head and neck squamous cell carcinoma were enrolled in the trial. Before TCR sequencing, CD4+ T cells and CD8+ T cells from peripheral blood were sorted into separate populations. Genomic DNA was extracted from sorted cells for sequencing of the TCRbeta CDR3 region. TCRbeta CDR3 regions were sequenced using the immunoSEQ Assay. Here the immuneACCESS table is served through TCRdb, limited to in-frame sequences with V and J called. Missing clones are a known gap in these copies; in checked studies unresolved V genes cover under half, and the rest lacks a known reason. For this sample the table gives tens of thousands of clones, of which 90% to 95% were detected only once. The biggest ten clones account for roughly 20% of the sample.

From the cysteine up to the phenylalanine, the CDR3 has a length of 14 residues. Left in the record is the CDR3 DNA by itself, 42 bases read in frame from the first base. The trim is 7 bases for V and 6 bases for J, with a gap of 19 bases between the germline ends. The germline V gene provides CDR1 LGHNT and CDR2 FRNRAP. This record comes from a study of OX40 agonist ivuxolimab in advanced cancers. General notes on the study: Ivuxolimab was an agonistic, fully human IgG2 monoclonal antibody directed against OX40 (CD134), a costimulatory receptor. Intravenous ivuxolimab was administered to patients every 2 weeks at six dose levels: 0.01, 0.1, 0.3, 1.5, 3 and 10 mg/kg. Of the approximately 50 patients in dose escalation, about 19 had hepatocellular carcinoma, some 15 had melanoma, 9 had renal cell carcinoma and 9 had head and neck cancer. A male proportion of roughly 80% and a mean age of about 60 years, ranging from 23 to 79, were recorded for the dose-escalation cohort. Patients were allowed to have had prior anti-PD-1, anti-PD-L1 or anti-CTLA-4 therapy, and around 37% of the dose-escalation patients had previously received checkpoint inhibitors. Partial responses occurred in three dose-escalation patients: two with cutaneous melanoma and one with hepatocellular carcinoma. Peripheral TCRbeta sequencing aimed to test whether ivuxolimab altered TCR sequence diversity and caused clonal T-cell expansion. The paper describes the monotherapy dose-escalation part (N of about 50 patients) of the phase I trial of ivuxolimab.

Study-wide conclusions, independent of this receptor: In partial responders in the 0.1-3.0 mg/kg groups, normalized peripheral clonal expansion was found to be among the lowest, especially among CD8+ T cells. Low levels of normalized T-cell clonal expansion were also seen in some nonresponding patients. After ivuxolimab, more expanded clones were found on average in CD8+ T cells than in CD4+ T cells. At doses of 0.1 to 3.0 mg/kg, clonal expansion of both CD4+ and CD8+ T cells in blood was seen between baseline and week 6. Which antigens the clonally expanded peripheral T cells were specific for was not determined.

The sample consisted of CD4+ or CD8+ T cells sorted from blood, taken in a trial of the OX40 agonist ivuxolimab. This TCR derives from an adult with an advanced solid tumor such as melanoma, head and neck, liver or kidney cancer. The V and J segments used are TRBV12-5 and TRBJ2-7; perhaps TRBD2 is the D gene, with 7 bases matching. The CDR3 region: CASAPGGSGREQYF. The DNA reads as follows: TGTGCTAGTGCCCCGGGGGGCTCAGGGCGCGAGCAGTACTTC.